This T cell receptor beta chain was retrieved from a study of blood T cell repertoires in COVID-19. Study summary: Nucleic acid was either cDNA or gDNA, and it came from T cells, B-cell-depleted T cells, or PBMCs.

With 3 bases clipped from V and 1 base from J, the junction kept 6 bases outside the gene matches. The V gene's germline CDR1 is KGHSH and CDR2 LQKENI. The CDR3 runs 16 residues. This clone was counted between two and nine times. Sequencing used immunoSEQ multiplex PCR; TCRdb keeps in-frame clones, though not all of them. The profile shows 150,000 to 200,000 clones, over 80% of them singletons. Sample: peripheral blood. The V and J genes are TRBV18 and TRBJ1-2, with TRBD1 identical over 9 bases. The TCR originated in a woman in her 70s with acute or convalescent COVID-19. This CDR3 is CASSPGGQGRNYGYTF. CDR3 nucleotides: TGTGCCAGCTCACCCGGCGGACAGGGGCGTAACTATGGCTACACCTTC.